One and the same sample provided the 14 T cell receptor beta chains below, sequenced in a study of T cell changes during pregnancy in multiple sclerosis. Profiling relied on immunoSEQ multiplex PCR, and the TCRdb table lists in-frame clones only, not all of them. Of under 70,000 clones listed, about 90% are singletons. This specimen consisted of CD4+ T cells from peripheral blood mononuclear cells, obtained in the first trimester of pregnancy. These receptors all stem from a female donor with multiple sclerosis, enrolled in a pregnancy study.

The V call is TRBV9, the J call TRBJ1-6; the match to TRBD1 covers 7 bases. Germline V gives CDR1 SGDLS, CDR2 YYNGEE. V lost 6 bases and J lost 6; bases outside the gene matches: 9. This CDR3 is built from 15 residues. The DNA for the CDR3 is TGTGCCAGCAACCAGGGGGGCATCGTTAATTCACCCCTCCACTTT. Its protein product is CASNQGGIVNSPLHF.

The J gene is TRBJ2-3, the V gene TRBV9; D unresolved. The CDR3 is 13 residues long. V was cut by 0 bases and J by 3 bases, with 5 bases left in between. Germline lookup yields CDR1 SGDLS and CDR2 YYNGEE. In DNA, the CDR3 is TGTGCCAGCAGCGTAGTATTAACAGATACGCAGTATTTT. The encoded protein is CASSVVLTDTQYF.

This clone was seen once. The chain recombines TRBV12-5 with TRBJ1-1; tentatively, D is TRBD1 (6 bases). The germline V and J ends were trimmed by 0 bases and 2 bases, with 13 bases remaining between them. This CDR3 contains 16 residues. The V gene's germline CDR1 is LGHNT and CDR2 FRNRAP. The CDR3 loop reads CASGLVPGTPNTEAFF. CDR3 bases: TGTGCTAGTGGTTTGGTACCCGGGACACCTAACACTGAAGCTTTCTTT.

This chain links TRBV11-3 with TRBJ2-3; no definite D call. Trimming pared 5 bases from V and 5 bases from J, leaving 11 bases between. The CDR3 extends over 13 amino acids. Germline V gives CDR1 SGHNT, CDR2 YENEEA. The DNA of the CDR3 is TGTGCCAGCAGCACCCGGGTGGGAGATACGCAGTATTTT. It specifies CASSTRVGDTQYF.

The chain is built from TRBV4-3 and TRBJ1-4, with TRBD1 as a possible D gene (5 bases). The V end was cut by 1 base, the J end by 6 bases, with 12 bases between. CDR1 LGHNA and CDR2 YSLEER come from the germline V gene. The CDR3 has 15 amino acids. The CDR3 DNA reads as TGCGCCAGCAGCCAAGTAGGGGTAGGAGATGAAAAACTGTTTTTT. As protein: CASSQVGVGDEKLFF.

The genes are TRBV12-5 and TRBJ2-3; D uncertain. Germline CDR1 LGHNT, CDR2 FRNRAP. The V end lost 5 bases, the J end lost 2 bases, and 8 bases lay between the germline ends. This CDR3 has 13 amino acids. The CDR3 DNA sequence: TGTGCTAGTGGTGGCAGGTACACAGATACGCAGTATTTT. As protein: CASGGRYTDTQYF.

This clone was found once. The gene calls are TRBV6-6 and TRBJ1-1; tentative D call: TRBD1 (5 bases). The germline V gene encodes CDR1 MNHNY and CDR2 SVGAGI (reference sequence). This CDR3 region has 15 residues. V lost 0 bases, J lost 0 bases, and 8 bases lay in between. The CDR3, as DNA: TGTGCCAGCAGTTACTCGGGAGGGGTGAACACTGAAGCTTTCTTT. Its translation is CASSYSGGVNTEAFF.

This chain uses TRBV4-2 with TRBJ1-2; 10 bases agree with TRBD1. The V segment lost 4 bases and the J segment 6 bases; nucleotides outside the gene matches: 2. The CDR3 contains 13 residues. CDR1 and CDR2 (germline): LGHNA, YNFKEQ. This chain's CDR3 is CASSPTGGHGYTF. The CDR3 DNA reads as TGTGCCAGCAGCCCGACAGGGGGCCATGGCTACACCTTC.

This rearrangement joins TRBV9 to TRBJ2-7; 8 bases map to TRBD1. Germline CDR1 is SGDLS and CDR2 is YYNGEE. The CDR3 covers 17 residues. With V trimmed by 4 bases and J by 0 bases, 12 bases remained unmatched. The CDR3 DNA reads as TGTGCCAGCAGCTCCGGGACAGGCCTCCCTTCCTCCTACGAGCAGTACTTC. Protein product: CASSSGTGLPSSYEQYF. The complete variable domain, with remaining parts taken from reference TRBV9 and TRBJ2-7, reads DSGVTQTPKHLITATGQRVTLRCSPRSGDLSVYWYQQSLDQGLQFLIQYYNGEERAKGNILERFSAQQFPDLHSELNLSSLELGDSALYFCASSSGTGLPSSYEQYFGPGTRLTVT.

The chain has TRBV6-6 and TRBJ2-7; tentatively, D is TRBD1 (5 bases). Trimming cost V 7 bases and J 2 bases, with 12 bases left between them. The CDR3 totals 13 residues. Germline-derived CDR1 and CDR2 are MNHNY and SVGAGI (reference sequence). CDR3 amino acids: CASNVGQAYEQYF. CDR3 bases: TGTGCCAGCAACGTGGGGCAGGCCTACGAGCAGTACTTC.

V usage is TRBV14 and J usage is TRBJ2-7; TRBD2 might be the D (7 bases). The CDR3 contains 15 residues. CDR1 is SGHDN, CDR2 FVKESK, per germline. V was trimmed by 0 bases and J by 6 bases, leaving 15 bases between them. CDR3 in amino acids: CASSQESAGGREQYF. The CDR3 DNA follows: TGTGCCAGCAGCCAAGAATCAGCCGGGGGGCGCGAGCAGTACTTC.

The rearrangement joins TRBV9 to TRBJ1-2; 9 bases align to TRBD1. The CDR3 extends over 14 amino acids. The trim removed 2 bases at V and 4 bases at J, leaving 3 bases unmatched. Germline CDR1 reads SGDLS; CDR2 reads YYNGEE. The CDR3 nucleotides are TGTGCCAGCAGCGTGGGGGACAGGGTCTATGGCTACACCTTC. It is translated as CASSVGDRVYGYTF.

The chain couples TRBV6-5 to TRBJ2-2; D unclear. This CDR3 is 13 amino acids long. Germline lookup yields CDR1 MNHEY and CDR2 SVGAGI. Trimming stripped 2 bases from V and 4 bases from J, with 5 bases between. CDR3 nucleotide sequence: TGTGCCAGCAGTTACCTCCCCACCGGGGAGCTGTTTTTT. It translates to CASSYLPTGELFF.

The gene calls are TRBV7-6 and TRBJ2-2; the match to TRBD1 covers 7 bases. Germline loops: CDR1 SGHVS, CDR2 FNYEAQ. This CDR3 is 16 amino acids long. With V trimmed by 3 bases and J by 6 bases, 10 bases remained unmatched. CDR3 residues: CASSLVTGLSSGELFF. The DNA for the CDR3 is TGTGCCAGCAGCTTGGTGACAGGGTTGAGCTCCGGGGAGCTGTTTTTT.